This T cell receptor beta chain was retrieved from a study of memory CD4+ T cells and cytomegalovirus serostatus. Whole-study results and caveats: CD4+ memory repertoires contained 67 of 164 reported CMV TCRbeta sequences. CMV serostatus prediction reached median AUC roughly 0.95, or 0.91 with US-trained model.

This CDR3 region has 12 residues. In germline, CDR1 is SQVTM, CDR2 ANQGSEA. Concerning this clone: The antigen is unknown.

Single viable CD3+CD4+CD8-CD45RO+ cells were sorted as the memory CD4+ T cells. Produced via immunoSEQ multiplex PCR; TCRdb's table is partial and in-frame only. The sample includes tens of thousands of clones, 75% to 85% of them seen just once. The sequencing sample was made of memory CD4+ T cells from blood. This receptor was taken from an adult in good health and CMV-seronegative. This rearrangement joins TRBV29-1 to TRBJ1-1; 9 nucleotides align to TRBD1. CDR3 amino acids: CGGQGLNTEAFF. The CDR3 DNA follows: TGCGGTGGACAGGGGCTGAACACTGAAGCTTTCTTT.